This T cell receptor (beta chain) was found in a study of blood T cell repertoires in COVID-19. Assay used: immunoSEQ multiplex PCR; TCRdb lists only in-frame clones, some missing. The sample holds about 99,000 clones; roughly 88% are singletons and the top ten take about 3%. This TCR derives from a human donor in a cohort sampled during active COVID-19. Sequenced material: peripheral blood.

This CDR3 is CSASGTSGRPLYEQYF. In DNA, the CDR3 is TGCAGTGCTAGTGGGACTAGCGGGAGGCCGCTCTACGAGCAGTACTTC. The chain links TRBV20-1 to TRBJ2-7; 15 bases line up with TRBD2. CDR1 and CDR2 (germline): DFQATT, SNEGSKA (reference sequence). With 3 bases clipped from V and 3 bases from J, the junction kept 6 bases outside the gene matches. The CDR3 totals 16 residues.